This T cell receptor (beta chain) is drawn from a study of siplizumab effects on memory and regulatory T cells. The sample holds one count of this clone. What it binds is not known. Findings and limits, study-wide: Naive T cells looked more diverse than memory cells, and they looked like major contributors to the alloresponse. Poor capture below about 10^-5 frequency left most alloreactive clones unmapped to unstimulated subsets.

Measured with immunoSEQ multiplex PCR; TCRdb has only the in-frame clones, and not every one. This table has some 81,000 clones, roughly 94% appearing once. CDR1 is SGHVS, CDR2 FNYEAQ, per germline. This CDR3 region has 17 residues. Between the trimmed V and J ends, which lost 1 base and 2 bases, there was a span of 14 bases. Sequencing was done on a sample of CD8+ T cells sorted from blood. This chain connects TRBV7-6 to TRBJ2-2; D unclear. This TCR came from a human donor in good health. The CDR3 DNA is TGTGCCAGCAGCTTAGTAGTGTCCGGAGCTAACACCGGGGAGCTGTTTTTT. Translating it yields CASSLVVSGANTGELFF.